The source of this T cell receptor beta chain is a study of shared clonotypes between healthy human individuals. The V and J ends lost 6 bases and 8 bases, in that order; junction bases with no gene match: 1. The CDR3 spans 12 residues. Germline values: CDR1 SNHLY, CDR2 FYNNEI. The naive CD8 subset, CD45RO-negative cells positively selected for CCR7, excluded terminally differentiated effector memory CD45RA+ cells. Method: immunoSEQ multiplex PCR; TCRdb's copy keeps in-frame clones and lacks some. The data show about 2.2 million clones, roughly 95% seen once. This clone has a single count. The genes are TRBV2 and TRBJ1-4, with 9 positions matching TRBD1. This TCR was sampled from a man aged 18 to 30 in good health. Some clones in this sample may be carry-over from other donors' samples. Source material: naive CD8+ T cells from PBMCs. The DNA for the CDR3 is TGTGCCAGCAGGACAGGGGGGGAAAAACTGTTTTTT. The encoded protein is CASRTGGEKLFF.